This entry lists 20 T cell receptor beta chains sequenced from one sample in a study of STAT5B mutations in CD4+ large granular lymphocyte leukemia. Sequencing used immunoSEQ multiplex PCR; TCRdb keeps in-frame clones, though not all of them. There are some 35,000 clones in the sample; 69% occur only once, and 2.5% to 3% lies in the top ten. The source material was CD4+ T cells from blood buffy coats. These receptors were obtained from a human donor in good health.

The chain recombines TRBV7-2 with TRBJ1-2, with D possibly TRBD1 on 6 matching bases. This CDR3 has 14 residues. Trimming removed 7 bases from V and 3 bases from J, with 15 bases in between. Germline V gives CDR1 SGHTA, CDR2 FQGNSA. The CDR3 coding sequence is TGTGCCAGCACGGGGGGGGCGTGGGACTATGGCTACACCTTC. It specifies CASTGGAWDYGYTF.

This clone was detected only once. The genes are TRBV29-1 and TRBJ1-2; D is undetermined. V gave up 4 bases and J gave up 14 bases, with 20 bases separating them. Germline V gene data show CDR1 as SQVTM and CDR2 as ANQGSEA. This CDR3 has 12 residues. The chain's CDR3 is CSVAPGPAGRTF. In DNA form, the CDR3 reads TGCAGCGTTGCACCCGGACCGGCGGGTAGGACCTTC.

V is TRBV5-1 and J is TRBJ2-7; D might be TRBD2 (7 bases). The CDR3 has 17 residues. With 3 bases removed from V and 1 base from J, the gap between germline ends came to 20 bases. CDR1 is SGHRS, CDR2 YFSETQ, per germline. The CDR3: CASSSLGGTKTSYEQYF. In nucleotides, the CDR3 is TGCGCCAGCAGCTCATTGGGGGGGACAAAAACTTCCTACGAGCAGTACTTC.

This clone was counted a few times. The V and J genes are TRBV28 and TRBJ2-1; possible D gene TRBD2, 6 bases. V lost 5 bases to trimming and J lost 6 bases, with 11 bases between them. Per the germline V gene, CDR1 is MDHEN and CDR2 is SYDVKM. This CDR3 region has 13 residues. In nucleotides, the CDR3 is TGTGCCAGCAGTATGGGACTTAGCAATGAGCAGTTCTTC. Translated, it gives CASSMGLSNEQFF.

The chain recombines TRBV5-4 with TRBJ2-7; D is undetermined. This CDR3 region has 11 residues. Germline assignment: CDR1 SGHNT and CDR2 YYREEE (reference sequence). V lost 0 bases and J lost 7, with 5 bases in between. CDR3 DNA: TGTGCCAGCAGCTTGGGGGGTGAGCAGTACTTC. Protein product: CASSLGGEQYF.

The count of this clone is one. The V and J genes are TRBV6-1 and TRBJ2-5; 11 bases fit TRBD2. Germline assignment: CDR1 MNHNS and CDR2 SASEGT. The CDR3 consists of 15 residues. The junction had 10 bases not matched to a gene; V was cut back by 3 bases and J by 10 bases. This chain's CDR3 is CASSEASGGSLGQYF. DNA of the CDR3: TGTGCCAGCAGTGAGGCTAGCGGGGGGTCCTTAGGCCAGTACTTC.

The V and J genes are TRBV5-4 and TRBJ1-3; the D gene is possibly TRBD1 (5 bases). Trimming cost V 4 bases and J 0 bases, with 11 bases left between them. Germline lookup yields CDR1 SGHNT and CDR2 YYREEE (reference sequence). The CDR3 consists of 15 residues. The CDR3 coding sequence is TGTGCCAGCAGCCGAGGGGTCAGCTCTGGAAACACCATATATTTT. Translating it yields CASSRGVSSGNTIYF.

CDR3 region: CATSRHNQPQHF. CDR3 DNA: TGTGCCACCAGCAGGCACAATCAGCCCCAGCATTTT. The chain combines TRBV15 with TRBJ1-5; D uncertain. Trimming removed 3 bases from V and 3 bases from J, with 3 bases in between. Germline assignment: CDR1 LNHNV and CDR2 YYDKDF (reference sequence). The CDR3 has 12 residues.

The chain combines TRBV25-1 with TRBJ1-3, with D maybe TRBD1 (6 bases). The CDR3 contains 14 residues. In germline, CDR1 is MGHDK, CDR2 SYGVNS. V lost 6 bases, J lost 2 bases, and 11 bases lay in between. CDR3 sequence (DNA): TGTGCCAGCAGAGACCAGGGGACTGGAAACACCATATATTTT. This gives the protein CASRDQGTGNTIYF.

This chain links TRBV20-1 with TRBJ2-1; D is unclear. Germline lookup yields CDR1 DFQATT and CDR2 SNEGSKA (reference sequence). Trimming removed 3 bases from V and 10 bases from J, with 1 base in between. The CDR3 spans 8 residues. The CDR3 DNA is TGCAGTGCTAGCGAGCAGTTCTTC. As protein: CSASEQFF.

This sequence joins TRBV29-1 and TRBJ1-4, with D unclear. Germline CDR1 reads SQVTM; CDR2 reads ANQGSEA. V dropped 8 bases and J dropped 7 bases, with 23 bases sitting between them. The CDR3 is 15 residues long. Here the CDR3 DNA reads TGCAGCTTCACCCTGTTGAGACACACCTTTGAAAAACTGTTTTTT. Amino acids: CSFTLLRHTFEKLFF.

The CDR3 loop reads CSAFQGNTIYF. CDR3 in DNA: TGCAGTGCTTTCCAGGGAAACACCATATATTTT. This chain links TRBV20-1 with TRBJ1-3, with unresolved D. Germline assignment: CDR1 DFQATT and CDR2 SNEGSKA (reference sequence). V was clipped by 5 bases and J by 4 bases, with 6 bases between them. The CDR3 totals 11 residues.

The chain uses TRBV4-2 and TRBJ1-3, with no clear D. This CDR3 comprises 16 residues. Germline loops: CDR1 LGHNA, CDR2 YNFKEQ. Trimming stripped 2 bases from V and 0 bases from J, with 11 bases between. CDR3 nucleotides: TGTGCCAGCAGCCAACGGCTTCTTAGCTCTGGAAACACCATATATTTT. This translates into CASSQRLLSSGNTIYF.

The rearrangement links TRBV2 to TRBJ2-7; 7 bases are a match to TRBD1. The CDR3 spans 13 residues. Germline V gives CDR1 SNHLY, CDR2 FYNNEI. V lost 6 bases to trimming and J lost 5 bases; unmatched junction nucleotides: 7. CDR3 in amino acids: CASRIRDRDEQYF. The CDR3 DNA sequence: TGTGCCAGCAGGATCCGGGACAGAGACGAGCAGTACTTC.

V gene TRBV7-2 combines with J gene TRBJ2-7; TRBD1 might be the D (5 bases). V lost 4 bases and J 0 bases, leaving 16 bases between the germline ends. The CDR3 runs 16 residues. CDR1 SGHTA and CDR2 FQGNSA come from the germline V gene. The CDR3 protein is CASSSYPRASSYEQYF. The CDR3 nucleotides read TGTGCCAGCAGCTCATACCCCAGGGCTAGCTCCTACGAGCAGTACTTC.

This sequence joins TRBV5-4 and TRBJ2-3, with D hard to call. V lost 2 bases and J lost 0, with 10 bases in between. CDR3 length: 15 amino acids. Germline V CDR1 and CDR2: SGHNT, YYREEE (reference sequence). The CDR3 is CASSFSAGSTDTQYF. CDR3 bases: TGTGCCAGCAGCTTTTCGGCTGGCAGCACAGATACGCAGTATTTT.

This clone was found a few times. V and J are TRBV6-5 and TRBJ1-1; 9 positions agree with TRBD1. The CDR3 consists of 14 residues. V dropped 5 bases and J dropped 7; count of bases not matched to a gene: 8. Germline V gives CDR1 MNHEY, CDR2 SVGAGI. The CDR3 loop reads CASSALPGQGEAFF. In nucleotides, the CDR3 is TGTGCCAGCAGTGCTCTCCCGGGACAGGGTGAAGCTTTCTTT.

CDR3 sequence: CASSFGSGGAWVPDTQYF. CDR3 nucleotides: TGCGCCAGCAGCTTTGGCAGCGGGGGGGCCTGGGTCCCAGATACGCAGTATTTT. This chain links TRBV5-1 with TRBJ2-3; 10 nucleotides align to TRBD2. V shed 2 bases, J shed 4 bases, and the junction held 13 bases outside the gene matches. The CDR3 length is 18 residues. Germline V gene lookup returns CDR1 SGHRS and CDR2 YFSETQ.

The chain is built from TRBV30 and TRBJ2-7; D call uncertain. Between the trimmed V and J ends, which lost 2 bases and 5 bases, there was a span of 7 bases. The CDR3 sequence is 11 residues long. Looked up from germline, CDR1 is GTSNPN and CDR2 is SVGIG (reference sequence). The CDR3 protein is CAWSLTHEQYF. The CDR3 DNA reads TGTGCCTGGAGTCTTACCCACGAGCAGTACTTC.

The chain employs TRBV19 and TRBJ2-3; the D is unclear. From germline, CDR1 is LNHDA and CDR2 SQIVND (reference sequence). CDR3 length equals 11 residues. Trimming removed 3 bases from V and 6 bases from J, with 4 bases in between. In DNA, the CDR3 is TGTGCCAGTAGTATCTGGGATACGCAGTATTTT. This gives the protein CASSIWDTQYF.